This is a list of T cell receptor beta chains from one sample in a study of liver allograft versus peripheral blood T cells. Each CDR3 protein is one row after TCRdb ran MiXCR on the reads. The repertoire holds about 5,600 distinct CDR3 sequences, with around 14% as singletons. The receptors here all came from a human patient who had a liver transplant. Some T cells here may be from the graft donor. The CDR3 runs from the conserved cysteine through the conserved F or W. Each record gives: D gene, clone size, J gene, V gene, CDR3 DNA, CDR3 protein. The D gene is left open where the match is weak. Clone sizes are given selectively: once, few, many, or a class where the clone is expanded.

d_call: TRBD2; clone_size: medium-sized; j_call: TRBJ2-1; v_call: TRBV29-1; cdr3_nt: TGCAGCGCAGCGGGAGAAGTGGATGAGCAGTTCTTC; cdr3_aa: CSAAGEVDEQFF
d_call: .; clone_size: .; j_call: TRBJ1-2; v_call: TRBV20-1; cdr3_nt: TGCAGTGCTAGAGAACAGATAAAGTATGGCTACACCTTC; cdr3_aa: CSAREQIKYGYTF
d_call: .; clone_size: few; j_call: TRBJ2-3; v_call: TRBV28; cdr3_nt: TGTGCCAGCAGCCGGGACTTCCCAGATACGCAGTATTTT; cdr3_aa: CASSRDFPDTQYF
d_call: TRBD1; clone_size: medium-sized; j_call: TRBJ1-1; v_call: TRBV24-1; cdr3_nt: TGTGCCACCCGACAGGGAGGTTCTACTGAAGCTTTCTTT; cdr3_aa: CATRQGGSTEAFF
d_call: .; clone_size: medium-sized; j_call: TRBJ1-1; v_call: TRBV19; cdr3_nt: TGTGCCAGTAGTATCGGCAGGGATGACACTGAAGCTTTCTTT; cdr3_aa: CASSIGRDDTEAFF
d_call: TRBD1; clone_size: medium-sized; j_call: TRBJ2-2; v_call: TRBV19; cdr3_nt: TGTGCCAGTAGTACTAGGACAGGGAAAGTAGCCGGGGAGCTGTTTTTT; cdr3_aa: CASSTRTGKVAGELFF
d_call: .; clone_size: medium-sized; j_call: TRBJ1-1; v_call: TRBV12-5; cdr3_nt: TGTGCTAGTGGTTTGTGGGAAACTGAAGCTTTCTTT; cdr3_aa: CASGLWETEAFF
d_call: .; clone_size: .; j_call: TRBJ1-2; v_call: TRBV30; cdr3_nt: TGTGCCTGGAGTCTACAGGCCTCCTATGGCTACACCTTC; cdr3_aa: CAWSLQASYGYTF
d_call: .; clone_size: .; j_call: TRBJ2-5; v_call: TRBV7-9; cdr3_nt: TGTGCCAGCAGCCTAGGGACCGACGGGACCCAGTACTTC; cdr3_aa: CASSLGTDGTQYF
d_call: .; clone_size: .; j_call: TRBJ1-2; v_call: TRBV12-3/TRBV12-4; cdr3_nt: TGTGCCAGCACCGAGGGAGGATGGTATGGCTACACCTTC; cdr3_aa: CASTEGGWYGYTF
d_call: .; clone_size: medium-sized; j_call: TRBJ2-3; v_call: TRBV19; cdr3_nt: TGTGCCAGTAGTATAGATGAGGGCAGGGATCCGTATTTT; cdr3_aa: CASSIDEGRDPYF
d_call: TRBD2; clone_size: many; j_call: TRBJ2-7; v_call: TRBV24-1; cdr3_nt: TGTGCCACCAGTGATTCCAGCGGGGGCTACGAGCAGTACTTC; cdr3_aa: CATSDSSGGYEQYF
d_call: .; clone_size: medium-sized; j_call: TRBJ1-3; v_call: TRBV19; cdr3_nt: TGTGCCAGTAGTATTGAGGAGCGCTCTGGAAACACCATATATTTT; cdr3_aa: CASSIEERSGNTIYF
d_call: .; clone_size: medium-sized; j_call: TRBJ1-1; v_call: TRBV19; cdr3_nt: TGTGCCAGTGGGTTACAGGGGAACACTGAAGCTTTCTTT; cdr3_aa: CASGLQGNTEAFF
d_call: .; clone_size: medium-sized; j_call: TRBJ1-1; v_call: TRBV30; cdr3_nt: TGTGCCTGGGACTCCCTTCGCGGCTTGAACACTGAAGCTTTCTTT; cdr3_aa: CAWDSLRGLNTEAFF
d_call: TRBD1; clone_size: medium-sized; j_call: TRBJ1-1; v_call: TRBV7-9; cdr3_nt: TGTGCCAGCAGCACTCGACAGGGGCTGGGGAACACTGAAGCTTTCTTT; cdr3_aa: CASSTRQGLGNTEAFF
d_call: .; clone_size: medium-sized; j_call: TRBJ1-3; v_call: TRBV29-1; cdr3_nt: TGCAGCGTTATGGAAGGGGGAAACACCATATATTTT; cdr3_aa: CSVMEGGNTIYF
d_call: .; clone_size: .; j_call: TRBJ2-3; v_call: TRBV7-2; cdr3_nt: TGTGCCAGCAGCTTAGGCCAGGGGGGAAATACGCAGTATTTT; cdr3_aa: CASSLGQGGNTQYF
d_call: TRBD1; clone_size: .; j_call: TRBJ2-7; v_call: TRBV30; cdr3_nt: TGTGCCTGGAGCCCGGGACAGGGGGCCTACGAGCAGTACTTC; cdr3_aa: CAWSPGQGAYEQYF
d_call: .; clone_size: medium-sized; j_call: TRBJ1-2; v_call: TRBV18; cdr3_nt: TGTGCCAGCTCACTGCAGGGATACAACTATGGCTACACCTTC; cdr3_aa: CASSLQGYNYGYTF
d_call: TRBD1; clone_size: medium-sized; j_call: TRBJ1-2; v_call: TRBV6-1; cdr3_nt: TGTGCCAGCAGACAACCGACAGGGAACTATGGCTACACCTTC; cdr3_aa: CASRQPTGNYGYTF
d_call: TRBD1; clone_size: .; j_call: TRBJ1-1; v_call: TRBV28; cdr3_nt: TGTGCCAGCAGCCGACAGGGGAGGACTGAAGCTTTCTTT; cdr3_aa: CASSRQGRTEAFF
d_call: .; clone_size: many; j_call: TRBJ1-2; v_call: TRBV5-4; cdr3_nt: TGTGCCAGCAGCTGGGACCATGGGGACTTCTATGGCTACACCTTC; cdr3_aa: CASSWDHGDFYGYTF
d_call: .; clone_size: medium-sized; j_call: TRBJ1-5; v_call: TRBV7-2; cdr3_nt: TGTGCCAGCAGCTTAGAACAAATTAGCAATCAGCCCCAGCATTTT; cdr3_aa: CASSLEQISNQPQHF
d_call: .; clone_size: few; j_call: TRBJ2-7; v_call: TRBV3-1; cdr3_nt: TGTGCCAGCAGCCAAGGTTCGGGTCGAAATCCCGAGCAGTACTTC; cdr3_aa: CASSQGSGRNPEQYF
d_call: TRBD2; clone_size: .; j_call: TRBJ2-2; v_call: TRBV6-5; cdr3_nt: TGTGCCAGCAGCACTTTAGCGGCGGGGGCCGGGGAGCTGTTTTTT; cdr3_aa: CASSTLAAGAGELFF
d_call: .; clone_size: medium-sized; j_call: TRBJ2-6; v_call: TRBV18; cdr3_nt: TGTGCCAGCTCACCCCAGATCTCTGGGGCCAACGTCCTGACTTTC; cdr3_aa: CASSPQISGANVLTF
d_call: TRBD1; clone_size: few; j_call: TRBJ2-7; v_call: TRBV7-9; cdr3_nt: TGTGCCAGCAGCTTAGCGCGGACAGGGTCTAGGTACGAGCAGTACTTC; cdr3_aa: CASSLARTGSRYEQYF
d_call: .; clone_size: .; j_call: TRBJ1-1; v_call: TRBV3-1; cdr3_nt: TGTGCCAGCAGCCAAGGAGGGGGTGGTACGGACACTGAAGCTTTCTTT; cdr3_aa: CASSQGGGGTDTEAFF
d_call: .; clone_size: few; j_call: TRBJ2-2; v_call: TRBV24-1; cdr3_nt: TGTGCCACCAGTGATTACGGGGGTCCGAACACCGGGGAGCTGTTTTTT; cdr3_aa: CATSDYGGPNTGELFF
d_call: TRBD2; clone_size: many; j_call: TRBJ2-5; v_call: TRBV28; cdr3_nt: TGTGCCAGCAGTTCAATAACCGGGACTAGCGGGGGAAAGACCCAGTACTTC; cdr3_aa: CASSSITGTSGGKTQYF
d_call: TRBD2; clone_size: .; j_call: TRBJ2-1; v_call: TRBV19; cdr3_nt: TGTGCCAGTAGCCTCGGGGGGAACCCAACCCACGGGCAGTTCTTC; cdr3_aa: CASSLGGNPTHGQFF
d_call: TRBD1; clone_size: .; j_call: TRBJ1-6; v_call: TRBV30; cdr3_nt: TGTGCCTGGAGTGTAAGGACAGGGGACGGATCCTATAATTCACCCCTCCACTTT; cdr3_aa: CAWSVRTGDGSYNSPLHF
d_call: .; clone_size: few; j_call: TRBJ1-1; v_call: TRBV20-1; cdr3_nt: TGCAGTGCTAGAGAGAGTGAGGGGGGCGCTTTCTTT; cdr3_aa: CSARESEGGAFF
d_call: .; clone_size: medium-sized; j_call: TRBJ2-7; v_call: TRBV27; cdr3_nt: TGTGCCAGCGCCCCGGGGCGGATCTTCTACGAGCAGTACTTC; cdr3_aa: CASAPGRIFYEQYF
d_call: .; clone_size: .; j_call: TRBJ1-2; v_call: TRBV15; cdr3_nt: TGTGCCACCAGCAGAGATTCAGTCAATAGGTTGGGGGGCTCTGCCTATGGCTACACCTTC; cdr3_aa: CATSRDSVNRLGGSAYGYTF
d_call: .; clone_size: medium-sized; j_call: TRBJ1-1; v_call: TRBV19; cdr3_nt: TGTGCCAGTAGTATAGGTCGGGACCGCCCGACGAACACTGAAGCTTTCTTT; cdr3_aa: CASSIGRDRPTNTEAFF
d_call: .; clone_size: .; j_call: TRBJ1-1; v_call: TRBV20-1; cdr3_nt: TGCAGTGCTAGGGAGGACGGAAACATTGAAGCTTTCTTT; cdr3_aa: CSAREDGNIEAFF
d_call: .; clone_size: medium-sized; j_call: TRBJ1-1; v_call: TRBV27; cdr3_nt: TGTGCCAGCAGCGCATCAAACCGGGGGGTAGGTACTGAAGCTTTCTTT; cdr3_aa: CASSASNRGVGTEAFF
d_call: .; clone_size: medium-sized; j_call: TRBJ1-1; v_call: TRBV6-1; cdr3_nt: TGTGCCAGCAGGAGTGGACCGGGGGGGGCTGAAGCTTTCTTT; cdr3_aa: CASRSGPGGAEAFF
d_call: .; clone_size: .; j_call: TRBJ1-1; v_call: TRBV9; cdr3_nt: TGTGCCAGCAGCCCCAACCCCAGGGACACTGAAGCTTTCTTT; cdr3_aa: CASSPNPRDTEAFF
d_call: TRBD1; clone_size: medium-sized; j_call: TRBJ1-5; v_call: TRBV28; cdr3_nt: TGTGCCAGCACCCTGGGACAGAAGAATCAGCCCCAGCATTTT; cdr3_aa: CASTLGQKNQPQHF
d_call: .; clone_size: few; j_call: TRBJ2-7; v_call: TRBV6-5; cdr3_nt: TGTGCCAGCGGAACCTACGAGCAGTACTTC; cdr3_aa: CASGTYEQYF
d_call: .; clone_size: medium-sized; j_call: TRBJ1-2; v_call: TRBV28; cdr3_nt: TGTGCCAGCGACCATGACGGGGGCAACTATGGCTACACCTTC; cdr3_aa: CASDHDGGNYGYTF
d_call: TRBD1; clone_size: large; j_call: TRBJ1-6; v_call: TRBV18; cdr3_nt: TGTGCCAGCTCACTGGACAGGGATAATTCACCCCTCCACTTT; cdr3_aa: CASSLDRDNSPLHF
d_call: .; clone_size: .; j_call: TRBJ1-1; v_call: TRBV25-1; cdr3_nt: TGTGCCAGCAGTTCAGGACGTGAAGCTTTCTTT; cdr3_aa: CASSSGREAFF
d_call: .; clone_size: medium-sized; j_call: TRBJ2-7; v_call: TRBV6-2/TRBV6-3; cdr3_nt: TGTGCCAGCGGACAGAGCGTTTACGAGCAGTACTTC; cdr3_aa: CASGQSVYEQYF
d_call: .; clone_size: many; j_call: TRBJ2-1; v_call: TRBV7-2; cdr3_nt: TGTGCCAGCAGCCCCGGCATGGGGGGAGTCAGCAATGAGCAGTTCTTC; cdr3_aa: CASSPGMGGVSNEQFF
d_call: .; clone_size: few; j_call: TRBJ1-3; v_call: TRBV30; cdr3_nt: TGTGCCTGGCGAACTCCGAGCTCTGGAAACACCATATATTTT; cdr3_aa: CAWRTPSSGNTIYF
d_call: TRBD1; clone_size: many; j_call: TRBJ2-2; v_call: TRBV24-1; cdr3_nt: TGTGCCACCAGTAATCGGACAGGGTTAATCGGGGAGCTGTTTTTT; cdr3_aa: CATSNRTGLIGELFF
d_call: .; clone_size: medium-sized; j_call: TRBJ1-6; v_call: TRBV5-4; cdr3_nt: TGTGCCAGCAACCGGGGGGATTCACCCCTCCACTTT; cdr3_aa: CASNRGDSPLHF
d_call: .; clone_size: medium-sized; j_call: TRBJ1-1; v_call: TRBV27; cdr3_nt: TGTGCCAGCAGTTTCCTAGGGGCGCGAGACACTGAAGCTTTCTTT; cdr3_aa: CASSFLGARDTEAFF
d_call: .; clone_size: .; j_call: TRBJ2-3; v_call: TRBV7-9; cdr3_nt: TGTGCCAGCAGCCCGTCCTCGGCGGCGCAGTATTTT; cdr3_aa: CASSPSSAAQYF
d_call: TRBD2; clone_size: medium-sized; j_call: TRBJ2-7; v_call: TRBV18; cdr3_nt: TGTGCCAGCTCCCCGGGACTAGCGGGAGTGTCAGCCTACGAGCAGTACTTC; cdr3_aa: CASSPGLAGVSAYEQYF
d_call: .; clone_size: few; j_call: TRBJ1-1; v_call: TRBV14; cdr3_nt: TGTGCCAGCAGCCTGGGGAGGAACACTGAAGCTTTCTTT; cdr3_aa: CASSLGRNTEAFF
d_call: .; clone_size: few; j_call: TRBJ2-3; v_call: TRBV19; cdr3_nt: TGTGCCAGTAGTAAAAGCGGGTACACAGATACGCAGTATTTT; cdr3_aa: CASSKSGYTDTQYF
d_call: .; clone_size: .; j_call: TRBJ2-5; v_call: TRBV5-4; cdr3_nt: TGTGCCAGCACCAGTCAAAAAGGGGGTATTCAAGAGACCCAGTACTTC; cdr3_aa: CASTSQKGGIQETQYF
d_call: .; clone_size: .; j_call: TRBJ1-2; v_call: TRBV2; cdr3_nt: TGTGCCAGCAGGCGGACAGAGGCTAACTATGGCTACACCTTC; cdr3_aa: CASRRTEANYGYTF
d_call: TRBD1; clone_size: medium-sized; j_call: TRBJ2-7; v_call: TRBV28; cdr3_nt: TGTGCCAGCAGTGGGGCACCGGGACAGGGCTACGAGCAGTACTTC; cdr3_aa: CASSGAPGQGYEQYF
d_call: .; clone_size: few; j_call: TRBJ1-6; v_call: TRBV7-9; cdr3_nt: TGTGCCAGCAGCTTCTATGCAGGGGATAATTCACCCCTCCACTTT; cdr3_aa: CASSFYAGDNSPLHF